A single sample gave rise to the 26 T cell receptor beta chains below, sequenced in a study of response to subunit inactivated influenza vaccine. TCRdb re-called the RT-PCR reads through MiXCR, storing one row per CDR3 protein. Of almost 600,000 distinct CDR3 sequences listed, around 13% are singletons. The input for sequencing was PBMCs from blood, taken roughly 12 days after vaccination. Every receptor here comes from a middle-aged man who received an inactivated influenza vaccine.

This CDR3 reads CASSLGEFNGYTF. CDR3 bases: TGCGCCAGCAGCTTGGGAGAATTTAATGGCTACACCTTC. J is TRBJ1-2 and V is TRBV5-1; D unresolved. V lost 0 bases and J 6 bases, leaving 9 bases between the germline ends. Germline CDR1 and CDR2: SGHRS and YFSETQ. The CDR3 consists of 13 residues.

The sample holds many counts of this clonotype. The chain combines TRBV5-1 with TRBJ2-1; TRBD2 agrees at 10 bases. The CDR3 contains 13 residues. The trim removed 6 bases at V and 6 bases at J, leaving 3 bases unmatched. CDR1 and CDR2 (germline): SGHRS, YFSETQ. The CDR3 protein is CASKASGSNEQFF. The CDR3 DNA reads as TGCGCCAGCAAGGCTAGCGGGAGCAATGAGCAGTTCTTC. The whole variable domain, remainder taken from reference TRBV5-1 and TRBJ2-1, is KAGVTQTPRYLIKTRGQQVTLSCSPISGHRSVSWYQQTPGQGLQFLFEYFSETQRNKGNFPGRFSGRQFSNSRSEMNVSTLELGDSALYLCASKASGSNEQFFGPGTRLTVL.

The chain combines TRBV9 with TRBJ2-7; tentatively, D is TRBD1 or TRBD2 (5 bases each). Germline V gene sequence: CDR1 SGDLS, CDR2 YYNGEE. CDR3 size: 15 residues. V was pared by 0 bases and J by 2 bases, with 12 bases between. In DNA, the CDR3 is TGTGCCAGCAGCGTAGCACCTGGGGACCCCTACGAGCAGTACTTC. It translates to CASSVAPGDPYEQYF.

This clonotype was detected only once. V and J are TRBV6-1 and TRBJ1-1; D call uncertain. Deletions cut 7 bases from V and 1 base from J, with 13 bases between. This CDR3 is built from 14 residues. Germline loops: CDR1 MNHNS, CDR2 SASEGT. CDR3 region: CASIPRPRNTEAFF. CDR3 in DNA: TGTGCCAGCATCCCCAGGCCCAGGAACACTGAAGCTTTCTTT.

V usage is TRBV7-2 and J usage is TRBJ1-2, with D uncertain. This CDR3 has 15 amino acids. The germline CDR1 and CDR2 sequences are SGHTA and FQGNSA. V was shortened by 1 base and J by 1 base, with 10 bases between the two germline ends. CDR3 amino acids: CASSLETDDNYGYTF. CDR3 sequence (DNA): TGTGCCAGCAGCTTAGAAACAGATGATAACTATGGCTACACCTTC.

CDR3 nucleotides: TGCGCCAGCAGTGAGTCTTCTGGAGTCCTTAACAATGAGCAGTTCTTC. This sequence encodes CASSESSGVLNNEQFF. The V gene is TRBV10-1, the J gene TRBJ2-1; D is ambiguous. The CDR3 length is 16 residues. Germline V CDR1 and CDR2: WNHNN, SYGVQD (reference sequence). V was clipped by 0 bases and J by 5 bases, with 14 bases between them.

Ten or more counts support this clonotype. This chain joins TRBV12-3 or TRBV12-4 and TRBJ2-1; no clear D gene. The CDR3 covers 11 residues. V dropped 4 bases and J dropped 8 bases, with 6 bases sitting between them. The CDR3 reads CASSSLDEQFF. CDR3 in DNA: TGTGCCAGCAGTTCCCTCGATGAGCAGTTCTTC.

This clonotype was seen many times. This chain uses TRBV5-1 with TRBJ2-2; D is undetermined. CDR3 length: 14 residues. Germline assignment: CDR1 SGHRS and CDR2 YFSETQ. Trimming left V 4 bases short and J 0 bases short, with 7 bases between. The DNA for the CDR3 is TGCGCCAGCAGCGGAACAGCGAACACCGGGGAGCTGTTTTTT. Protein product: CASSGTANTGELFF.

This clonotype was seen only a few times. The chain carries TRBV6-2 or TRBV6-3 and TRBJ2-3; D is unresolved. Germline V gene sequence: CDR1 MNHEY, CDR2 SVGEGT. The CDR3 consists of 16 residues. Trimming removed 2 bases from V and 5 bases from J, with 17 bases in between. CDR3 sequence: CASSYTGMTTGDTQYF. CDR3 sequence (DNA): TGTGCCAGCAGTTACACCGGTATGACAACGGGAGATACGCAGTATTTT.

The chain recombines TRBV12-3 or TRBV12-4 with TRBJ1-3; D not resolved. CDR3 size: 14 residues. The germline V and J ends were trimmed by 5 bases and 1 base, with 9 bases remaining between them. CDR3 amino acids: CASSTTASGNTIYF. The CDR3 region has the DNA TGTGCCAGCAGTACTACAGCTTCTGGAAACACCATATATTTT.

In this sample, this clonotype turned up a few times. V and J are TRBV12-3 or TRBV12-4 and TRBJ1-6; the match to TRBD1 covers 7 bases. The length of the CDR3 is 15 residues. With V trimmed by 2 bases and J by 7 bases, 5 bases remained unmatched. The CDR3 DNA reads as TGTGCCAGCAGTTTATGGCAGGGGGGAAATTCACCCCTCCACTTT. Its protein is CASSLWQGGNSPLHF.

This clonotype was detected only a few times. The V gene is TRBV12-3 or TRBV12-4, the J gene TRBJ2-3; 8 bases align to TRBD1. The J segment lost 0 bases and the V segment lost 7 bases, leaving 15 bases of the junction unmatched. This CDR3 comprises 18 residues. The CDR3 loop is CASTRGQGAWGSTDTQYF. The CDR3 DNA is TGTGCCAGCACCCGAGGGCAGGGGGCGTGGGGTAGCACAGATACGCAGTATTTT.

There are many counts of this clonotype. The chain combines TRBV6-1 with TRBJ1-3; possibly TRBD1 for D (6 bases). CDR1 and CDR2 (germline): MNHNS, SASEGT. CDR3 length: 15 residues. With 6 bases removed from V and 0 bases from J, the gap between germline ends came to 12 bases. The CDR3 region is CASSHRDTSGNTIYF. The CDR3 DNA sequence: TGTGCCAGCAGCCACCGGGACACCTCTGGAAACACCATATATTTT.

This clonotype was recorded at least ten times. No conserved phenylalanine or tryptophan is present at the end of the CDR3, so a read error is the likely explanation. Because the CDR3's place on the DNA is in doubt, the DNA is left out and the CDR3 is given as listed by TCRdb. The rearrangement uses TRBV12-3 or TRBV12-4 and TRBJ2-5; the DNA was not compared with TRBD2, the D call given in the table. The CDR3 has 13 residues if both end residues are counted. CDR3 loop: CASSLSGKAPASL.

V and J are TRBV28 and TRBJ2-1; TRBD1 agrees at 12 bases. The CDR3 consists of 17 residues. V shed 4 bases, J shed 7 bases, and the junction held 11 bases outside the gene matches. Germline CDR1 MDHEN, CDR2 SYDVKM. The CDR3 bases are TGTGCCAGCAGTTCACCTACCGGGACAGGGGGCCGGAATGAGCAGTTCTTC. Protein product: CASSSPTGTGGRNEQFF.

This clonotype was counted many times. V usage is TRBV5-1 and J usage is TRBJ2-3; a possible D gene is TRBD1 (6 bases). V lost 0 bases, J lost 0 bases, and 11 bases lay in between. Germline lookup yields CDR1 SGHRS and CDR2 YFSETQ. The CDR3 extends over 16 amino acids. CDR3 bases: TGCGCCAGCAGCTTGGTTTCAGGGGCCAGCACAGATACGCAGTATTTT. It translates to CASSLVSGASTDTQYF.

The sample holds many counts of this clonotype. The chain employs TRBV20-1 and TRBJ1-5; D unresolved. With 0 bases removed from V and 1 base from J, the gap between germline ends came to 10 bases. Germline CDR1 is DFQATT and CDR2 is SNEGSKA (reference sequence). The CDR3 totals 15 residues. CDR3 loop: CSARDFSHSNQPQHF. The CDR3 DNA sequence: TGCAGTGCTAGAGATTTTAGCCACAGCAATCAGCCCCAGCATTTT.

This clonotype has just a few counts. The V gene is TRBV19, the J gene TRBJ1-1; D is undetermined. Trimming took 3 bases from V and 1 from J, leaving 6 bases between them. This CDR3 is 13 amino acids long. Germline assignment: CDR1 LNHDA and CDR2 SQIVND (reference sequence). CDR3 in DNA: TGTGCCAGTAGTATGCAGGAGAACACTGAAGCTTTCTTT. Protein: CASSMQENTEAFF.

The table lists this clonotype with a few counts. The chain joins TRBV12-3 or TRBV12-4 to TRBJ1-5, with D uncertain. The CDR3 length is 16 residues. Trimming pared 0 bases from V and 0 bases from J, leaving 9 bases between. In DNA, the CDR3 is TGTGCCAGCAGTTTAGCGTGGCAGCATAGCAATCAGCCCCAGCATTTT. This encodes CASSLAWQHSNQPQHF.

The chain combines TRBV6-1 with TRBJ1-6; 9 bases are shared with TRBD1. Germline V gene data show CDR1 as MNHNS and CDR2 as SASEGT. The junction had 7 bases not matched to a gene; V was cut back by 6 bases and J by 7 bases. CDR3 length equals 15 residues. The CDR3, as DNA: TGTGCCAGCAGCTCACGGGACAGGGAAAATTCACCCCTCCACTTT. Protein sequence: CASSSRDRENSPLHF.

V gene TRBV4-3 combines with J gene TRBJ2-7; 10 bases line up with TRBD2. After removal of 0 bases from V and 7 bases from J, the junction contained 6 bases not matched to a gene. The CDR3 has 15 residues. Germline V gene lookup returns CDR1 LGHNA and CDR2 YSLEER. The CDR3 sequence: CASSQDLGLASEQYF. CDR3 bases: TGCGCCAGCAGCCAAGATCTGGGACTAGCGAGTGAGCAGTACTTC.

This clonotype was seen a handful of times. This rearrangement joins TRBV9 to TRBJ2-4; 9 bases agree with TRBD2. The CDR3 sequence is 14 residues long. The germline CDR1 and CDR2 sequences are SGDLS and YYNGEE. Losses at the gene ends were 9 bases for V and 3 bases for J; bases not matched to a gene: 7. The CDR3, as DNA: TGTGCCAAAGGCCTAGCGGGATACAAAAACATTCAGTACTTC. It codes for CAKGLAGYKNIQYF.

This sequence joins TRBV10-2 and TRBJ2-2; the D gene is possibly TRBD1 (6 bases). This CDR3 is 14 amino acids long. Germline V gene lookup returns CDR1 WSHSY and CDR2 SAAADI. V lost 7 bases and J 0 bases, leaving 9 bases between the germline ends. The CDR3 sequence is CASKWDTNTGELFF. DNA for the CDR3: TGCGCCAGCAAATGGGACACGAACACCGGGGAGCTGTTTTTT.

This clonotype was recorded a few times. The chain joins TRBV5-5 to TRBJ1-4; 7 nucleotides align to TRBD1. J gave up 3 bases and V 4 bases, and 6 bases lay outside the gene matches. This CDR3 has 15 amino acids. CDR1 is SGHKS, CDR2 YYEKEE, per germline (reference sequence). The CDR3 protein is CASSPGTVPNEKLFF. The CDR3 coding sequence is TGTGCCAGCAGCCCCGGGACAGTGCCTAATGAAAAACTGTTTTTT.

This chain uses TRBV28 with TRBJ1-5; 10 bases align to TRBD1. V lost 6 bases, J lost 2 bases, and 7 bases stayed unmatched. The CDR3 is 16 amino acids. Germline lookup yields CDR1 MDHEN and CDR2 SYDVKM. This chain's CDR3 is CASSSGGTGGNQPQHF. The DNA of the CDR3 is TGTGCCAGCAGCTCCGGGGGGACAGGGGGCAATCAGCCCCAGCATTTT.

The DNA for the CDR3 is TGTGCCAGCAGCTTAGCACCGGGACAGTCCTACAATGAGCAGTTCTTC. Amino acid sequence: CASSLAPGQSYNEQFF. This chain joins TRBV11-2 and TRBJ2-1; 7 nucleotides line up with TRBD1. This CDR3 contains 16 residues. CDR1 and CDR2 (germline): SGHAT, FQNNGV. V was pared by 1 base and J by 1 base, with 4 bases of the junction left unmatched.